These 19 T cell receptor beta chains share one sample of origin, sequenced in a study of cytomegalovirus exposure and HLA in healthy donors. The PCR used 60 Vbeta and 13 Jbeta primers. The method was immunoSEQ multiplex PCR; TCRdb's version includes in-frame clones alone and lacks a portion of them. The table records under 250,000 clones, approximately 80% of them present only once. The specimen sequenced was PBMCs. These receptors all stem from a male donor in good health and CMV-seronegative.

This chain links TRBV9 with TRBJ1-4; tentatively, D is TRBD1 (5 bases). This CDR3 is 15 amino acids long. Germline CDR1 and CDR2: SGDLS and YYNGEE. The V end lost 0 bases, the J end lost 0 bases, and 6 bases lay between the germline ends. As DNA, the CDR3 is TGTGCCAGCAGCGTAGAGGGGACAACTAATGAAAAACTGTTTTTT. Its protein product is CASSVEGTTNEKLFF.

The rearrangement uses TRBV18 and TRBJ2-7, with D perhaps TRBD2 (6 bases). Trimming stripped 5 bases from V and 4 bases from J, with 15 bases between. Germline lookup yields CDR1 KGHSH and CDR2 LQKENI. The CDR3 covers 14 residues. The CDR3 sequence: CASSVDGTPYEQYF. The DNA of the CDR3 is TGTGCCAGCTCAGTCGACGGGACTCCGTACGAGCAGTACTTC.

Concerning this clone itself: The same CDR3 can be traced to other DNA sequences in this sample. This chain uses TRBV29-1 with TRBJ1-2; the D gene is possibly TRBD1 (5 bases). CDR3 size: 12 residues. Germline values: CDR1 SQVTM, CDR2 ANQGSEA. V lost 3 bases to trimming and J lost 5 bases, with 10 bases between them. The CDR3 spells CSVEGQGYGYTF. The CDR3 DNA reads as TGCAGCGTTGAGGGGCAGGGTTATGGCTACACCTTC.

The genes are TRBV10-2 and TRBJ2-7; a weak D match, TRBD2 (7 bases). With 9 bases removed from V and 2 bases from J, the gap between germline ends came to 17 bases. This CDR3 contains 14 residues. CDR1 is WSHSY, CDR2 SAAADI, per germline. The CDR3, as DNA: TGCGCCAGTCTACTAGGGGGGGGGACCTACGAGCAGTACTTC. Residues: CASLLGGGTYEQYF.

The rearrangement links TRBV27 to TRBJ1-1, with D tentatively TRBD1 (5 bases). Germline V gives CDR1 MNHEY, CDR2 SMNVEV (reference sequence). The CDR3 contains 14 residues. V gave up 2 bases and J gave up 4 bases, with 11 bases separating them. The CDR3 spells CASSLLGLTTEAFF. The CDR3 nucleotides are TGTGCCAGCAGTTTACTGGGACTGACCACTGAAGCTTTCTTT.

V and J are TRBV27 and TRBJ2-4; possibly TRBD2 for D (6 bases). The CDR3 is 15 residues long. V dropped 4 bases and J dropped 8 bases, with 18 bases sitting between them. The germline V gene has CDR1 MNHEY and CDR2 SMNVEV (reference sequence). The CDR3 protein is CASSYGHGGADIQYF. The CDR3 nucleotides read TGTGCCAGCAGTTACGGACACGGAGGGGCGGACATTCAGTACTTC.

V is TRBV6-5 and J is TRBJ2-2; tentative D call: TRBD1 (6 bases). Germline CDR1 is MNHEY and CDR2 is SVGAGI. This CDR3 contains 13 residues. The V end lost 6 bases, the J end lost 6 bases, and 11 bases lay between the germline ends. CDR3 sequence (DNA): TGTGCCAGCAGAACAGGGAGCGCCGGGGAGCTGTTTTTT. The encoded protein is CASRTGSAGELFF.

This chain uses TRBV5-1 with TRBJ2-5; possibly TRBD1 for D (5 bases). The CDR3 contains 14 residues. Germline CDR1 SGHRS, CDR2 YFSETQ. V lost 5 bases to trimming and J lost 4 bases, with 15 bases between them. The CDR3 loop is CASRLTTALETQYF. In DNA, the CDR3 is TGCGCCAGCAGACTAACGACAGCCTTAGAGACCCAGTACTTC. Full variable domain (outside the CDR3, taken from reference TRBV5-1 and TRBJ2-5): KAGVTQTPRYLIKTRGQQVTLSCSPISGHRSVSWYQQTPGQGLQFLFEYFSETQRNKGNFPGRFSGRQFSNSRSEMNVSTLELGDSALYLCASRLTTALETQYFGPGTRLLVL.

This clone has only one observation. One junction end does not reproduce the germline sequence, and a read error may be involved. The chain recombines TRBV27 with TRBJ2-7; D might be TRBD2 (5 bases). The CDR3 loop spans 12 amino acids. From germline, CDR1 is MNHEY and CDR2 SMNVEV (reference sequence). In DNA form, the CDR3 reads TGTGCCAGCACTGCTGTTGGGAGCCGAATGTCCTTC. Translation gives CASTAVGSRMSF.

This clone was recorded only once. CDR3 DNA: TGTGCCAGCAGCTTAGCTGGCGGGAGCTCCTACGAGCAGTACTTC. Protein sequence: CASSLAGGSSYEQYF. V usage is TRBV11-2 and J usage is TRBJ2-7, with 7 bases identical to TRBD2. The V segment lost 1 base and the J segment 0 bases; nucleotides outside the gene matches: 3. CDR3 length equals 15 residues. Germline V gene sequence: CDR1 SGHAT, CDR2 FQNNGV.

The chain recombines TRBV6-5 with TRBJ2-2; D perhaps matches TRBD2 (5 bases). The length of the CDR3 is 13 residues. V was clipped by 7 bases and J by 5 bases, with 11 bases between them. Per the germline V gene, CDR1 is MNHEY and CDR2 is SVGAGI. The CDR3 is CASKRAGTGELFF. DNA for the CDR3: TGTGCCAGCAAGAGGGCCGGTACCGGGGAGCTGTTTTTT.

This sequence joins TRBV30 and TRBJ1-2; a possible D gene is TRBD1 (6 bases). Germline V gene lookup returns CDR1 GTSNPN and CDR2 SVGIG (reference sequence). There are 13 residues in the CDR3. Trimming cost V 2 bases and J 3 bases, with 10 bases left between them. The CDR3 is CAWSSSGDYGYTF. CDR3 DNA: TGTGCCTGGAGTTCTTCAGGGGACTATGGCTACACCTTC.

The sample holds a few counts of this clone. The chain combines TRBV30 with TRBJ1-5; weak D call: TRBD1 (5 bases). The CDR3 consists of 17 residues. Trimming stripped 1 base from V and 2 bases from J, with 18 bases between. Germline CDR1 and CDR2: GTSNPN and SVGIG (reference sequence). Here the CDR3 DNA reads TGTGCCTGGAGTGCGGAGGGGAGGGCTATAGGCAATCAGCCCCAGCATTTT. Its translation is CAWSAEGRAIGNQPQHF. The full variable domain, with the rest looked up from reference TRBV30 and TRBJ1-5, is SQTIHQWPATLVQPVGSPLSLECTVEGTSNPNLYWYRQAAGRGLQLLFYSVGIGQISSEVPQNLSASRPQDRQFILSSKKLLLSDSGFYLCAWSAEGRAIGNQPQHFGDGTRLSIL.

V gene TRBV7-6 combines with J gene TRBJ1-4; D unclear. The CDR3 has 16 amino acids. Between the trimmed V and J ends, which lost 5 bases and 7 bases, there was a span of 20 bases. Germline lookup yields CDR1 SGHVS and CDR2 FNYEAQ. CDR3 loop: CASSKASPGFGEKLFF. DNA of the CDR3: TGTGCCAGCAGCAAAGCGAGCCCGGGATTTGGTGAAAAACTGTTTTTT. The full variable domain, with the rest looked up from reference TRBV7-6 and TRBJ1-4, is GAGVSQSPRYKVTKRGQDVALRCDPISGHVSLYWYRQALGQGPEFLTYFNYEAQQDKSGLPNDRFSAERPEGSISTLTIQRTEQRDSAMYRCASSKASPGFGEKLFFGSGTQLSVL.

The rearrangement links TRBV5-1 to TRBJ1-1, with D unclear. V was trimmed by 6 bases and J by 6 bases, leaving 15 bases between them. This CDR3 comprises 13 residues. CDR1 is SGHRS and CDR2 is YFSETQ in the germline V gene. CDR3: CASTSSLRSEAFF. CDR3 bases: TGCGCCAGCACCTCGAGCCTGAGGTCTGAAGCTTTCTTT.

The rearrangement joins TRBV19 to TRBJ2-1; possible D gene TRBD2, 5 bases. V was cut by 4 bases and J by 15 bases, with 22 bases left in between. The CDR3 runs 14 residues. The germline gives CDR1 LNHDA, CDR2 SQIVND (reference sequence). The CDR3, as DNA: TGTGCCAGTAGTACCCTCCGGACCCTTGCGGGCCCGTTCTTC. Encoded protein: CASSTLRTLAGPFF.

V is TRBV13 and J is TRBJ2-6; 9 bases agree with TRBD2. V dropped 2 bases and J dropped 0; count of bases not matched to a gene: 8. The CDR3 spans 19 residues. CDR1 and CDR2 from the germline V gene are PRHDT and FYEKMQ (reference sequence). CDR3: CASSLRVLSGSSGANVLTF. The CDR3 DNA sequence: TGTGCCAGCAGCTTAAGGGTCCTTAGCGGGAGCTCTGGGGCCAACGTCCTGACTTTC.

The V and J genes are TRBV2 and TRBJ2-7; TRBD2 aligns across 8 bases. The CDR3 is 16 residues long. V gave up 6 bases and J gave up 1 base; unmatched junction bases: 11. Per the germline V gene, CDR1 is SNHLY and CDR2 is FYNNEI. The CDR3 spells CASSEAGGLPSYEQYF. The CDR3 DNA reads TGTGCCAGCAGCGAGGCGGGGGGACTACCATCCTACGAGCAGTACTTC.

The V gene is TRBV6-5, the J gene TRBJ2-5; D is uncertain. The CDR3 sequence is 14 residues long. Germline lookup yields CDR1 MNHEY and CDR2 SVGAGI. Trimming pared 0 bases from V and 3 bases from J, leaving 8 bases between. CDR3 in amino acids: CASSYSSTKETQYF. The CDR3 nucleotides read TGTGCCAGCAGTTACTCGAGTACTAAAGAGACCCAGTACTTC.